Below are 3 T cell receptor beta chains sequenced from a single sample in a study of molecular identifiers for immune sequencing clone quantification. TCRdb re-called the PCR reads with MiXCR, one entry per CDR3 protein. The table includes roughly 100,000 distinct CDR3 sequences, around 37% detected once. Sequencing input: naive CD8+ T cells from blood, with Jurkat cell RNA spiked in. Subset noted: FACS-sorted CD8+CD4-CCR7+CD45RA+ naive T cells. Receptor source: a human donor in good health. Some libraries in this study had Jurkat cell RNA spiked in.

This clonotype was recorded at least ten times. V usage is TRBV7-6 and J usage is TRBJ1-5, with a weak D call TRBD1 (5 bases). The V and J ends lost 3 bases and 7 bases respectively, with 10 bases between them. There are 13 residues in the CDR3. The V gene's germline CDR1 is SGHVS and CDR2 FNYEAQ. CDR3 DNA sequence: TGTGCCAGCAGCTTCAGGGAGGACCAGCCCCAGCATTTT. Its translation: CASSFREDQPQHF.

The chain couples TRBV11-2 to TRBJ2-7; D is uncertain. The germline V and J ends were trimmed by 1 base and 6 bases, with 13 bases remaining between them. Per germline, CDR1 SGHAT and CDR2 FQNNGV. The CDR3 sequence is 14 residues long. The DNA of the CDR3 is TGTGCCAGCAGCTTAGTGGGGTCTAACGCCGAGCAGTACTTC. Translated, it gives CASSLVGSNAEQYF. Drawing the rest from reference TRBV11-2 and TRBJ2-7, the complete variable domain is EAGVAQSPRYKIIEKRQSVAFWCNPISGHATLYWYQQILGQGPKLLIQFQNNGVVDDSQLPKDRFSAERLKGVDSTLKIQPAKLEDSAVYLCASSLVGSNAEQYFGPGTRLTVT.

As concerns this clonotype: A read error may be the cause here, since a much bigger clone is one base away. CDR3 sequence: CATRDLRGYEQYF. DNA for the CDR3: TGTGCCACCAGAGATTTGCGGGGGTACGAGCAGTACTTC. The rearrangement uses TRBV24-1 and TRBJ2-7, with TRBD2 identical over 7 bases. The CDR3 totals 13 residues. CDR1 is KGHDR, CDR2 SFDVKD, per germline.